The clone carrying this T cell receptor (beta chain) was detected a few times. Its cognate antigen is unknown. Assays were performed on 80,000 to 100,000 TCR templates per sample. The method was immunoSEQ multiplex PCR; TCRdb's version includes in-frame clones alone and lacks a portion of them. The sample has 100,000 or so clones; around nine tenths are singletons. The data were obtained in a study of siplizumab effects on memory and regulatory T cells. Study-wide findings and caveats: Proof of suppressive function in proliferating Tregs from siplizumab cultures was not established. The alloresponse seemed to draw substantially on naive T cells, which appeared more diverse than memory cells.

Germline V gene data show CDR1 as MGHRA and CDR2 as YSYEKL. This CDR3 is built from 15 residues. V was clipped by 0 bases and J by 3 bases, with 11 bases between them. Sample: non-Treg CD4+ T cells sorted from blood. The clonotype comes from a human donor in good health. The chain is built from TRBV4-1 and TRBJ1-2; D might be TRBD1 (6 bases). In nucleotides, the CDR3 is TGCGCCAGCAGCCAAGATCGGGGGGGCGACTATGGCTACACCTTC. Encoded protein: CASSQDRGGDYGYTF.